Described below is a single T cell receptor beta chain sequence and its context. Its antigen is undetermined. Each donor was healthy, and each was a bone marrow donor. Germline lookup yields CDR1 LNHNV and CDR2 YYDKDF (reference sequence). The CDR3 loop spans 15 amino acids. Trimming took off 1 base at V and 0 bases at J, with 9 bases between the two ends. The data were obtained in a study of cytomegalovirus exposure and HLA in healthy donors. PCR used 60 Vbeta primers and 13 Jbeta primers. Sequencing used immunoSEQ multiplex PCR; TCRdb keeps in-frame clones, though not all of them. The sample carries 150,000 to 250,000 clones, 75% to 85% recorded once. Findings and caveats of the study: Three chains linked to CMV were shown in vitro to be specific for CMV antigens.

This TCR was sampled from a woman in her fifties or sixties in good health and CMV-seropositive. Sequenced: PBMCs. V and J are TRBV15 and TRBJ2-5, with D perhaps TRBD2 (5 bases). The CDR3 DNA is TGTGCCACCAGCAGAGCTCGCGGGTACCAAGAGACCCAGTACTTC. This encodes CATSRARGYQETQYF.